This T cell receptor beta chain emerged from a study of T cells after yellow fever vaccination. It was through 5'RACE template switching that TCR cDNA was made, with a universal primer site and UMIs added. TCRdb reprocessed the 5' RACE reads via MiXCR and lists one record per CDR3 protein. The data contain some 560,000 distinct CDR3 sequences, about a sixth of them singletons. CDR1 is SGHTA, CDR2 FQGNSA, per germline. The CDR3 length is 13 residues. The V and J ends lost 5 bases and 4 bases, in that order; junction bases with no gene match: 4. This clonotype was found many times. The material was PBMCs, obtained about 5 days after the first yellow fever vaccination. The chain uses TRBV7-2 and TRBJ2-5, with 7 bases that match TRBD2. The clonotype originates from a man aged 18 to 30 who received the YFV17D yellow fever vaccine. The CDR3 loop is CASSGGGTETQYF. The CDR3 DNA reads TGTGCCAGCAGCGGGGGGGGTACAGAGACCCAGTACTTC.